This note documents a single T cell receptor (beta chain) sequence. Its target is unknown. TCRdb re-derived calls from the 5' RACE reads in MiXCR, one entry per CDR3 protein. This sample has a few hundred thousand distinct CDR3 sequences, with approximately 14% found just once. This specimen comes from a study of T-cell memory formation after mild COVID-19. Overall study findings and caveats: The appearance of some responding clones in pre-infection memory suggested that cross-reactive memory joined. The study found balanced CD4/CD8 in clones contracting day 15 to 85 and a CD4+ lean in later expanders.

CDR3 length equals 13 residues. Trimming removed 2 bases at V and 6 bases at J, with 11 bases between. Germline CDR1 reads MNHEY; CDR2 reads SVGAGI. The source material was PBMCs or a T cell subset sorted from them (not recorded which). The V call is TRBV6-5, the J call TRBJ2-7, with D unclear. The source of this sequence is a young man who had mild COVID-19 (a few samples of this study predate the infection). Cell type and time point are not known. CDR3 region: CASSYGSTGEQYF. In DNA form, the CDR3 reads TGTGCCAGCAGTTACGGCAGTACGGGCGAGCAGTACTTC.